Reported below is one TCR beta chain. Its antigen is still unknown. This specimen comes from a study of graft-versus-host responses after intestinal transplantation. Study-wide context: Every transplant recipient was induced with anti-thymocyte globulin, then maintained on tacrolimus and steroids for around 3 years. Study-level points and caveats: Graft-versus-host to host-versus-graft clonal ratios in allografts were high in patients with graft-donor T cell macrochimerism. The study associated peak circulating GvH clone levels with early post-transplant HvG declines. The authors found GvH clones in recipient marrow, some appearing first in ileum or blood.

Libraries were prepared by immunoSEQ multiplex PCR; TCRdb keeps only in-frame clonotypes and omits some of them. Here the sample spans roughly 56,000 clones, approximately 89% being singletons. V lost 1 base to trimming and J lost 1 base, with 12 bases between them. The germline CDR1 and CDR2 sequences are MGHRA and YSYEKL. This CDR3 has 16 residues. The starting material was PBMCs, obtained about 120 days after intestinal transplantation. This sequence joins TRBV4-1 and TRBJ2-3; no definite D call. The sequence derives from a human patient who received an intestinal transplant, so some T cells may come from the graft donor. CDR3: CASSQGLLAGTDTQYF. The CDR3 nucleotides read TGCGCCAGCAGCCAAGGACTCCTCGCGGGCACAGATACGCAGTATTTT.